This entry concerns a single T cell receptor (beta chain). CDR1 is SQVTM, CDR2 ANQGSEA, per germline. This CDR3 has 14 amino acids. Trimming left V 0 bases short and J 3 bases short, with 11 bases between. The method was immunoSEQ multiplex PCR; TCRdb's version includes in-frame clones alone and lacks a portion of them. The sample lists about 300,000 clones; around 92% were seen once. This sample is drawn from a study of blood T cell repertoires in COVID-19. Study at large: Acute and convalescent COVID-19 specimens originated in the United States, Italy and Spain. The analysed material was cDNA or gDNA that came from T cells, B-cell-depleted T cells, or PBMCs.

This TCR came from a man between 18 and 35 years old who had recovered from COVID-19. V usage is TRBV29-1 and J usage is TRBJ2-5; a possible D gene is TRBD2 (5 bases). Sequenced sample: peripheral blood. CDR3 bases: TGCAGCGTTGAAGACCGGGGAGAAGAAGAGACCCAGTACTTC. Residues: CSVEDRGEEETQYF.